The present T cell receptor (beta chain) was sequenced within a study of T-cell reconstitution after alpha-beta-depleted transplantation in children. This clonotype came up many times. A library of TCRbeta sequences, prepared with unique molecular identifiers, was generated. TCRdb used MiXCR to reprocess the PCR reads, holding one entry per CDR3 protein. The sample has 200,000 to 250,000 distinct CDR3 sequences, roughly 10% seen once. The CDR3 spans 16 residues. The V and J ends lost 4 bases and 6 bases respectively, with 16 bases between them. Germline CDR1 is SGHAT and CDR2 is FQNNGV. The input for sequencing was PBMCs from the stem cell graft donor, taken from the stem cell graft. This chain uses TRBV11-2 with TRBJ1-6; D may be TRBD1 (6 bases). The sequence came from a human donor who donated a stem cell graft to a child with acute lymphoblastic leukemia. The CDR3 nucleotides read TGTGCCAGCAGCTCCCCCCCGGGGGCCCTTAATTCACCCCTCCACTTT. This codes for CASSSPPGALNSPLHF.